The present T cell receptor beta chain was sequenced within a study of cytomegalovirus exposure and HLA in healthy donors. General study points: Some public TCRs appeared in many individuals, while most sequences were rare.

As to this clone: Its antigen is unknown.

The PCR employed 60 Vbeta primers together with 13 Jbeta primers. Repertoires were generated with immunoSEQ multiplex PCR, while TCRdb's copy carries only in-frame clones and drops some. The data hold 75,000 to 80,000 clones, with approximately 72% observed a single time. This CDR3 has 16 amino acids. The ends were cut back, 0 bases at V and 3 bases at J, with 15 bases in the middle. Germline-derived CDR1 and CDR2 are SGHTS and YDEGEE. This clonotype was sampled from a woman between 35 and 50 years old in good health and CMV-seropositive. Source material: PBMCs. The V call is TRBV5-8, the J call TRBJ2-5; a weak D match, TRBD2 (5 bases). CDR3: CASSLGVSALEETQYF. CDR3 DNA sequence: TGTGCCAGCAGCTTGGGCGTTAGCGCTCTAGAAGAGACCCAGTACTTC.